One sample yielded the 8 T cell receptor beta chains listed below, sequenced in a study of shared T cell receptors in the human thymus. Method: immunoSEQ multiplex PCR; TCRdb's copy keeps in-frame clones and lacks some. The sample yields 500,000 to 750,000 clones, more than 75% seen once. The data also belong to a second study, concerning human thymus T cells.

The specimen sequenced was thymocytes. Receptors were obtained from a boy younger than two with a congenital heart defect.

V and J are TRBV28 and TRBJ2-2, with TRBD1 matching over 10 bases. CDR1 is MDHEN and CDR2 is SYDVKM in the germline V gene. The V segment lost 9 bases and the J segment 4 bases; nucleotides outside the gene matches: 14. The CDR3 totals 17 residues. Here the CDR3 DNA reads TGTGCCAGAGACGGGACAGGGGACATCTGGGGCACCGGGGAGCTGTTTTTT. Protein: CARDGTGDIWGTGELFF.

The V call is TRBV7-2, the J call TRBJ2-5, with D maybe TRBD2 (5 bases). The ends were cut back, 1 base at V and 2 bases at J, with 17 bases in the middle. There are 17 residues in the CDR3. The germline gives CDR1 SGHTA, CDR2 FQGNSA. The CDR3 DNA reads as TGTGCCAGCAGCTTAGTAGGAGGCGGGCACTCACAAGAGACCCAGTACTTC. This sequence encodes CASSLVGGGHSQETQYF.

The rearrangement uses TRBV27 and TRBJ1-2; TRBD1 matches 7 bases. This CDR3 has 13 amino acids. The germline CDR1 and CDR2 sequences are MNHEY and SMNVEV (reference sequence). Losses at the gene ends were 5 bases for V and 4 bases for J; bases not matched to a gene: 4. The CDR3 reads CASSPRTGYGYTF. DNA of the CDR3: TGTGCCAGCAGTCCCAGGACAGGCTATGGCTACACCTTC.

In its sample, this clone was seen once. The chain joins TRBV10-1 to TRBJ1-4; 7 bases match TRBD1. V gave up 7 bases and J gave up 0 bases; unmatched junction bases: 8. In germline, CDR1 is WNHNN, CDR2 SYGVQD (reference sequence). This CDR3 has 16 residues. CDR3 coding DNA: TGCGCCAGCACCGAAGGACAGGCCCCAACTAATGAAAAACTGTTTTTT. It specifies CASTEGQAPTNEKLFF.

CDR3 coding DNA: TGTGCCAGCACCCCAGGAGAGTGGCGCGAGCGGAGTACATGGCACGAGCAGTACTTC. Translated: CASTPGEWRERSTWHEQYF. This rearrangement joins TRBV27 to TRBJ2-7; maybe TRBD2 (5 bases). CDR3 length: 19 amino acids. Per the germline V gene, CDR1 is MNHEY and CDR2 is SMNVEV (reference sequence). The V gene lost 7 bases and the J gene lost 5 bases, with 33 bases spanning the gap.

The chain links TRBV29-1 to TRBJ1-2; D is perhaps TRBD1 (5 bases). The germline CDR1 and CDR2 sequences are SQVTM and ANQGSEA. Trimming removed 4 bases from V and 5 bases from J, with 20 bases in between. The CDR3 is made up of 15 amino acids. In DNA form, the CDR3 reads TGCAGCGTTGTTGGGGGAGGCCATGCTAGGTATGGCTACACCTTC. It encodes CSVVGGGHARYGYTF.

The chain is built from TRBV6-1 and TRBJ2-2, with 13 bases aligning to TRBD2. CDR1 is MNHNS and CDR2 is SASEGT in the germline V gene. The junction had 10 bases not matched to a gene; V was cut back by 1 base and J by 2 bases. This CDR3 comprises 20 residues. The CDR3 here is CASSEGGVTSGRNNTGELFF. DNA of the CDR3: TGTGCCAGCAGTGAAGGTGGGGTGACTAGCGGGAGGAACAACACCGGGGAGCTGTTTTTT.

This chain connects TRBV15 to TRBJ2-2, with 8 bases identical to TRBD1. Germline V gene sequence: CDR1 LNHNV, CDR2 YYDKDF (reference sequence). Losses at the gene ends were 2 bases for V and 2 bases for J; bases not matched to a gene: 4. CDR3 length: 16 residues. This CDR3 reads CATSRSDRANTGELFF. The CDR3 DNA follows: TGTGCCACCAGCAGATCGGACAGGGCTAACACCGGGGAGCTGTTTTTT.